This T cell receptor (beta chain) was documented in a study of T cell changes during pregnancy in multiple sclerosis. The table came from immunoSEQ multiplex PCR; TCRdb's copy has only in-frame clones and leaves some out. Of 25,000 to 40,000 clones in the sample, roughly 87% were seen once. Per germline, CDR1 LGHNA and CDR2 YNFKEQ. V lost 2 bases to trimming and J lost 8 bases, with 13 bases between them. The CDR3 has 14 amino acids. V and J are TRBV4-2 and TRBJ2-1; a weak D match, TRBD1 (6 bases). The source is a female donor with multiple sclerosis, enrolled in a pregnancy study. The sample was CD8+ T cells from peripheral blood mononuclear cells, taken before pregnancy. CDR3 amino acids: CASSQRTQGDEQFF. The DNA of the CDR3 is TGTGCCAGCAGCCAACGTACACAGGGAGATGAGCAGTTCTTC.